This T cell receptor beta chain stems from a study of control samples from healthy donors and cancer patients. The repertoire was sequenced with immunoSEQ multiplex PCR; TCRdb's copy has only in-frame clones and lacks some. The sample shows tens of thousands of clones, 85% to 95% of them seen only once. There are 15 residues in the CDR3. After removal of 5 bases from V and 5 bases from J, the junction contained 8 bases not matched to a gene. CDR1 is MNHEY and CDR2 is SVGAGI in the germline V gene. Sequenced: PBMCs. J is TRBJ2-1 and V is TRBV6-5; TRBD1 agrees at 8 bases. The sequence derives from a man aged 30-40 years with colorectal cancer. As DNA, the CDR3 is TGTGCCAGCAGTCGTATAACAGGGGGAAACAATGAGCAGTTCTTC. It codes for CASSRITGGNNEQFF.